The source of this T cell receptor beta chain is a study of cytomegalovirus exposure and HLA in healthy donors. Findings of the study overall: Later analysis indicated greater clonal expansion among HLA-associated TCR beta chains than among equally common other chains. Presence/absence comparisons presumed near-even sequencing depth among donors.

About this clone itself: Its antigen is not known.

With 60 Vbeta and 13 Jbeta primers, the PCR was carried out. Libraries were prepared by immunoSEQ multiplex PCR; TCRdb keeps only in-frame clonotypes and omits some of them. The data contain roughly 150,000 clones, around 75% of them seen just once; the ten biggest clones take up about 3%. The CDR3 sequence is 13 residues long. In germline, CDR1 is SEHNR, CDR2 FQNEAQ (reference sequence). V shed 6 bases and J 2 bases; nucleotides not matched to a gene: 0. These donors, healthy bone marrow donors, were studied. The chain carries TRBV7-9 and TRBJ1-4, with 7 bases aligning to TRBD1. The sample comprised PBMCs. This TCR came from a male donor in good health and CMV-seronegative. CDR3 sequence (DNA): TGTGCCAGCAGACAGGGGACTAATGAAAAACTGTTTTTT. Translated: CASRQGTNEKLFF.